This T cell receptor beta chain was sequenced for a study of shared clonotypes between healthy human individuals. Selected positively for CCR7 and CD45RO-negative, naive CD8 cells excluded terminally differentiated effector memory CD45RA+ cells. The V end lost 4 bases, the J end lost 0 bases, and 11 bases lay between the germline ends. The CDR3 runs 15 residues. Germline CDR1 SGHRS, CDR2 YFSETQ. How the authors handled the data: Filtering of immunoSEQ junctional sequences could not match full-length read filtering. Assay used: immunoSEQ multiplex PCR; TCRdb lists only in-frame clones, some missing. D and trimming were read from the DNA, whereas the V and J calls and clone size are those reported in that table. The repertoire holds some 2,100,000 clones, with 93% as singletons.

This chain uses TRBV5-1 with TRBJ2-4; D ambiguous. This TCR was recovered from a man aged 18 to 30 in good health. Some clones in this sample may be carry-over from other donors' samples. Material for sequencing was naive CD8+ T cells from PBMCs. CDR3 DNA: TGCGCCAGCAGCCAGACCCGATCAGCCAAAAACATTCAGTACTTC. Its protein is CASSQTRSAKNIQYF.